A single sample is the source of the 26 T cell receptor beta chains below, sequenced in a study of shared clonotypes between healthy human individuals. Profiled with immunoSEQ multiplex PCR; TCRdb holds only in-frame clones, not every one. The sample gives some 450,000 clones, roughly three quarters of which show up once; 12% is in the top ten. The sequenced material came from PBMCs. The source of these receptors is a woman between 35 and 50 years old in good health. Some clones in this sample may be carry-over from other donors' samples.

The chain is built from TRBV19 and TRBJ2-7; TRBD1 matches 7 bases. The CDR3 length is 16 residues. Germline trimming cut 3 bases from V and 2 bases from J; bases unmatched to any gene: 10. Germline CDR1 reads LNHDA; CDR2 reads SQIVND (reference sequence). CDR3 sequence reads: CASSISPGQLTYEQYF. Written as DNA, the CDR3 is TGTGCCAGTAGTATTAGCCCGGGACAGTTAACCTACGAGCAGTACTTC. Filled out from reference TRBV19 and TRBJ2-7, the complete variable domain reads DGGITQSPKYLFRKEGQNVTLSCEQNLNHDAMYWYRQDPGQGLRLIYYSQIVNDFQKGDIAEGYSVSREKKESFPLTVTSAQKNPTAFYLCASSISPGQLTYEQYFGPGTRLTVT.

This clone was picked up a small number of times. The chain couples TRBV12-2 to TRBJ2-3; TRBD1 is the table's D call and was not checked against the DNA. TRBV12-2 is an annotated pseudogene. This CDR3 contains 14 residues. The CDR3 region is CASRLVMATDTQYF. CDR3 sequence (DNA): TGTGCAAGTCGCTTAGTCATGGCCACAGATACGCAGTATTTT.

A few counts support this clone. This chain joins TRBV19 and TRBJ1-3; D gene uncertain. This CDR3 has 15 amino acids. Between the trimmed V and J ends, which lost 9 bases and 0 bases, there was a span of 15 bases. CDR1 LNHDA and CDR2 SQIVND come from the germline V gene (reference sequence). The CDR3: CASMTPMSSGNTIYF. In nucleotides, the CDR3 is TGTGCCAGCATGACACCCATGAGCTCTGGAAACACCATATATTTT.

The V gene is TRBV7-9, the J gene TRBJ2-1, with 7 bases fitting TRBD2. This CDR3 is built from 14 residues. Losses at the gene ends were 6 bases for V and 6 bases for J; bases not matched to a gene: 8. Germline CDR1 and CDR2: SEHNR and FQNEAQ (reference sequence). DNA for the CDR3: TGTGCCAGCAGTCCTGGACTAGTAATCAATGAGCAGTTCTTC. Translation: CASSPGLVINEQFF.

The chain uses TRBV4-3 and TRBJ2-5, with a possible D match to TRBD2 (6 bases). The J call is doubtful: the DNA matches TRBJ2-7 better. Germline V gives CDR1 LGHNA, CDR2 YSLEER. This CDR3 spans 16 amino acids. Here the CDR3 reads CASSQDHGSGAYEQYF. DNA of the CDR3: TGCGCCAGCAGCCAAGATCATGGTAGCGGAGCCTACGAGCAGTACTTC.

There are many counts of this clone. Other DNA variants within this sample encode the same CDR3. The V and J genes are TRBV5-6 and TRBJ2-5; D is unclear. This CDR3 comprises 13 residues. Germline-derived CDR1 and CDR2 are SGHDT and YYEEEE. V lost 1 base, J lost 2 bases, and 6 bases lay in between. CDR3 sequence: CASSLPAQETQYF. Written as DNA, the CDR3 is TGTGCCAGCAGCTTGCCAGCGCAAGAGACCCAGTACTTC.

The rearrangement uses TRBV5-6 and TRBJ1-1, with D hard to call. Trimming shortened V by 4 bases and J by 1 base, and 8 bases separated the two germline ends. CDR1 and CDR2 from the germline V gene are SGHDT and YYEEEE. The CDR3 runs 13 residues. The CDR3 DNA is TGTGCCAGCAGCGCAGGACGGAACACTGAAGCTTTCTTT. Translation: CASSAGRNTEAFF. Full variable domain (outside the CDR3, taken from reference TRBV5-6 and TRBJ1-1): DAGVTQSPTHLIKTRGQQVTLRCSPKSGHDTVSWYQQALGQGPQFIFQYYEEEERQRGNFPDRFSGHQFPNYSSELNVNALLLGDSALYLCASSAGRNTEAFFGQGTRLTVV.

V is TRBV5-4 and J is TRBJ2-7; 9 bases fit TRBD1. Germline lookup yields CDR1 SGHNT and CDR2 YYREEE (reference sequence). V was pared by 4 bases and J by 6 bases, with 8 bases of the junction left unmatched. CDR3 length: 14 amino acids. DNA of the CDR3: TGTGCCAGCAGCAGTTCCGGGACAGGGACCGAGCAGTACTTC. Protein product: CASSSSGTGTEQYF. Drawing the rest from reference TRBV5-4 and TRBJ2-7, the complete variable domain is ETGVTQSPTHLIKTRGQQVTLRCSSQSGHNTVSWYQQALGQGPQFIFQYYREEENGRGNFPPRFSGLQFPNYSSELNVNALELDDSALYLCASSSSGTGTEQYFGPGTRLTVT.

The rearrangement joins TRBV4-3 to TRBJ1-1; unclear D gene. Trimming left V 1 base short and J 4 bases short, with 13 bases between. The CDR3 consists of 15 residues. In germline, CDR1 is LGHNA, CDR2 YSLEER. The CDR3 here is CASSQVPPPSTEAFF. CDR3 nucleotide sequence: TGCGCCAGCAGCCAAGTCCCCCCCCCGAGCACTGAAGCTTTCTTT.

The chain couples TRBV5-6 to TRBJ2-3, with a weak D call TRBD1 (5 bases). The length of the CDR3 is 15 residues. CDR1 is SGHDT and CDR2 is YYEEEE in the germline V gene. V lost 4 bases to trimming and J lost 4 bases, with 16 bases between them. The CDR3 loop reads CASSGAARVPDTQYF. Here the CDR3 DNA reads TGTGCCAGCAGCGGGGCCGCCCGAGTACCAGATACGCAGTATTTT. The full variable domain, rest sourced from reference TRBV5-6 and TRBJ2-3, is DAGVTQSPTHLIKTRGQQVTLRCSPKSGHDTVSWYQQALGQGPQFIFQYYEEEERQRGNFPDRFSGHQFPNYSSELNVNALLLGDSALYLCASSGAARVPDTQYFGPGTRLTVL.

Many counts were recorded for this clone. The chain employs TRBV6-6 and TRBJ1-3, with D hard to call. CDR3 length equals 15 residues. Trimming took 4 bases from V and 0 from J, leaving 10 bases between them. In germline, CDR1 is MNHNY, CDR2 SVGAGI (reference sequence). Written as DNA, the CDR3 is TGTGCCAGCAGTTTCGCGGGCGACTCTGGAAACACCATATATTTT. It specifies CASSFAGDSGNTIYF.

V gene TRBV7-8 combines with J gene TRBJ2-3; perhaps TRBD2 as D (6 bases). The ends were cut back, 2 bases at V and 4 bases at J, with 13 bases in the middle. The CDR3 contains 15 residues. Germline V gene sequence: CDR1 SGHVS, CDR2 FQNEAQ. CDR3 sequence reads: CASSLRRERPDTQYF. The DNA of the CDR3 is TGTGCCAGCAGCTTAAGGAGGGAGCGGCCAGATACGCAGTATTTT.

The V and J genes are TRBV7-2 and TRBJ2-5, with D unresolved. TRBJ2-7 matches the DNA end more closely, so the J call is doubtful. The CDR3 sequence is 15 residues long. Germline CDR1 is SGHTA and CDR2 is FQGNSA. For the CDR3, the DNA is TGTGCCAGCAGCCGTACCTCTAGGATCCCCTACGAGCAGTACTTC. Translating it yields CASSRTSRIPYEQYF.

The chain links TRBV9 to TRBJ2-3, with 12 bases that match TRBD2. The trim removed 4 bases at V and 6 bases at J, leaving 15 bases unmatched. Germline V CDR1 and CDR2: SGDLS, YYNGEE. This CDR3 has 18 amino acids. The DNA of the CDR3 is TGTGCCAGCAGCCCTTCCCTGACTAGCGGGAGATGGTGGGATACGCAGTATTTT. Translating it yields CASSPSLTSGRWWDTQYF.

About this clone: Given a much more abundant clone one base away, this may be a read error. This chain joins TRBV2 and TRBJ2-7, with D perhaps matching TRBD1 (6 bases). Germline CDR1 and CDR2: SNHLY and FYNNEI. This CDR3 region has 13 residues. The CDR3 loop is CASRPDSSYEQHF. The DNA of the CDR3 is TGTGCCAGCAGACCGGACAGCTCCTACGAGCAGCACTTC.

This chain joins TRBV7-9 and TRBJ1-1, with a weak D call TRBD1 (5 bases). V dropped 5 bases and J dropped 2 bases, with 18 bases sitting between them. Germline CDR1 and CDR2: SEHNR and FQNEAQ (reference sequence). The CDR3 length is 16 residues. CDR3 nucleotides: TGTGCCAGCAGCCTGCCTACAGGAACGTATAACACTGAAGCTTTCTTT. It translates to CASSLPTGTYNTEAFF.

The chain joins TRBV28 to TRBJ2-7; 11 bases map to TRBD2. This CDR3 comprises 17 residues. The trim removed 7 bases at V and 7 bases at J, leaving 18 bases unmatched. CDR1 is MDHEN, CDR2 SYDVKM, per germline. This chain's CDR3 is CASTPTGTSGFLREQYF. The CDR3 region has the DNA TGTGCCAGCACCCCGACCGGGACTAGCGGATTTTTACGAGAGCAGTACTTC.

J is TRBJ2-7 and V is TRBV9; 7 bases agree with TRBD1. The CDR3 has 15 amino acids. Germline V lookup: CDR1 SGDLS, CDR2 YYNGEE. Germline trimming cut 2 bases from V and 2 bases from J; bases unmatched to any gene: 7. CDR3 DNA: TGTGCCAGCAGCGTCGGGACAGCCCTCACCTACGAGCAGTACTTC. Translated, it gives CASSVGTALTYEQYF.

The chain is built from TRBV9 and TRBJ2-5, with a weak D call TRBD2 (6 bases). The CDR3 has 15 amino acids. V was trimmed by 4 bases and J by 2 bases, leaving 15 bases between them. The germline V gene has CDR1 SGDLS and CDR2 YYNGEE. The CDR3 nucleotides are TGTGCCAGCAGCCCCGGAGGGGCTGAACAAGAGACCCAGTACTTC. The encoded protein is CASSPGGAEQETQYF.

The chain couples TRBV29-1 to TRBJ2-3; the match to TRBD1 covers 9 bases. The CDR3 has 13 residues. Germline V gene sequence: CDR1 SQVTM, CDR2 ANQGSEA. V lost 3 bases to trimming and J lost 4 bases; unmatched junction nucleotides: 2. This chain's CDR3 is CSVEGTGSDTQYF. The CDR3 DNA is TGCAGCGTTGAGGGGACAGGGTCAGATACGCAGTATTTT.

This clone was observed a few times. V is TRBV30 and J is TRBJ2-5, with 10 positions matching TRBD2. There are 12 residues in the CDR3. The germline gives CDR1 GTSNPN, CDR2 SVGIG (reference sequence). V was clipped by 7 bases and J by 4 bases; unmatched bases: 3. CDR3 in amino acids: CALTSGSETQYF. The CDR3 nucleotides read TGTGCCTTGACTAGCGGGTCAGAGACCCAGTACTTC.

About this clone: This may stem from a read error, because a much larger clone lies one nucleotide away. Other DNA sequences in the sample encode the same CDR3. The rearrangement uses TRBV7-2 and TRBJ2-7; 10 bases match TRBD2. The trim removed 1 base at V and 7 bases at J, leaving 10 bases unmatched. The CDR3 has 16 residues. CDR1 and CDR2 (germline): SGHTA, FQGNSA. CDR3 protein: CASSLVLAGGGVEQYF. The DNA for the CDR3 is TGTGCCAGCAGCTTAGTGTTAGCGGGAGGAGGGGTTGAGCAGTACTTC.

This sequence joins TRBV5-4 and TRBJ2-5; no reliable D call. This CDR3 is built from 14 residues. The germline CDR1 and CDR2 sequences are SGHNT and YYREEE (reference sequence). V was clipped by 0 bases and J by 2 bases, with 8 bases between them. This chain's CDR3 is CASSLGIGQETQYF. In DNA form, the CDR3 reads TGTGCCAGCAGCTTGGGTATAGGGCAAGAGACCCAGTACTTC. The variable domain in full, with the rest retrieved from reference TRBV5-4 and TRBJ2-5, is ETGVTQSPTHLIKTRGQQVTLRCSSQSGHNTVSWYQQALGQGPQFIFQYYREEENGRGNFPPRFSGLQFPNYSSELNVNALELDDSALYLCASSLGIGQETQYFGPGTRLLVL.

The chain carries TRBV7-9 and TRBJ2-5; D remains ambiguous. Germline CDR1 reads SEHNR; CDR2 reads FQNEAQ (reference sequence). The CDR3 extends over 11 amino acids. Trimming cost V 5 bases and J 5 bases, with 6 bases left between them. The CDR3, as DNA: TGTGCCAGCAGCCGCTGGGAGACCCAGTACTTC. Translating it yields CASSRWETQYF.

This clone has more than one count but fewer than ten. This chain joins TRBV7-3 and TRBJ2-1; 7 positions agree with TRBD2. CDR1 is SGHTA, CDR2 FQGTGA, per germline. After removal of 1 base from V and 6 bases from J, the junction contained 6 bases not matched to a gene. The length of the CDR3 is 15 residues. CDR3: CASSLMASGPNEQFF. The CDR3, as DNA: TGTGCCAGCAGCTTAATGGCTAGCGGTCCCAATGAGCAGTTCTTC.

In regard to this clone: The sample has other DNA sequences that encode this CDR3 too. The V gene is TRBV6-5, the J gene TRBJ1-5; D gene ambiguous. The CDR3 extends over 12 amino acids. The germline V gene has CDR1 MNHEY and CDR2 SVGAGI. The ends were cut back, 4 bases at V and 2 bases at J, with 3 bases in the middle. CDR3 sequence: CASSSGNQPQHF. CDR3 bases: TGTGCCAGCAGTTCGGGCAATCAGCCCCAGCATTTT.